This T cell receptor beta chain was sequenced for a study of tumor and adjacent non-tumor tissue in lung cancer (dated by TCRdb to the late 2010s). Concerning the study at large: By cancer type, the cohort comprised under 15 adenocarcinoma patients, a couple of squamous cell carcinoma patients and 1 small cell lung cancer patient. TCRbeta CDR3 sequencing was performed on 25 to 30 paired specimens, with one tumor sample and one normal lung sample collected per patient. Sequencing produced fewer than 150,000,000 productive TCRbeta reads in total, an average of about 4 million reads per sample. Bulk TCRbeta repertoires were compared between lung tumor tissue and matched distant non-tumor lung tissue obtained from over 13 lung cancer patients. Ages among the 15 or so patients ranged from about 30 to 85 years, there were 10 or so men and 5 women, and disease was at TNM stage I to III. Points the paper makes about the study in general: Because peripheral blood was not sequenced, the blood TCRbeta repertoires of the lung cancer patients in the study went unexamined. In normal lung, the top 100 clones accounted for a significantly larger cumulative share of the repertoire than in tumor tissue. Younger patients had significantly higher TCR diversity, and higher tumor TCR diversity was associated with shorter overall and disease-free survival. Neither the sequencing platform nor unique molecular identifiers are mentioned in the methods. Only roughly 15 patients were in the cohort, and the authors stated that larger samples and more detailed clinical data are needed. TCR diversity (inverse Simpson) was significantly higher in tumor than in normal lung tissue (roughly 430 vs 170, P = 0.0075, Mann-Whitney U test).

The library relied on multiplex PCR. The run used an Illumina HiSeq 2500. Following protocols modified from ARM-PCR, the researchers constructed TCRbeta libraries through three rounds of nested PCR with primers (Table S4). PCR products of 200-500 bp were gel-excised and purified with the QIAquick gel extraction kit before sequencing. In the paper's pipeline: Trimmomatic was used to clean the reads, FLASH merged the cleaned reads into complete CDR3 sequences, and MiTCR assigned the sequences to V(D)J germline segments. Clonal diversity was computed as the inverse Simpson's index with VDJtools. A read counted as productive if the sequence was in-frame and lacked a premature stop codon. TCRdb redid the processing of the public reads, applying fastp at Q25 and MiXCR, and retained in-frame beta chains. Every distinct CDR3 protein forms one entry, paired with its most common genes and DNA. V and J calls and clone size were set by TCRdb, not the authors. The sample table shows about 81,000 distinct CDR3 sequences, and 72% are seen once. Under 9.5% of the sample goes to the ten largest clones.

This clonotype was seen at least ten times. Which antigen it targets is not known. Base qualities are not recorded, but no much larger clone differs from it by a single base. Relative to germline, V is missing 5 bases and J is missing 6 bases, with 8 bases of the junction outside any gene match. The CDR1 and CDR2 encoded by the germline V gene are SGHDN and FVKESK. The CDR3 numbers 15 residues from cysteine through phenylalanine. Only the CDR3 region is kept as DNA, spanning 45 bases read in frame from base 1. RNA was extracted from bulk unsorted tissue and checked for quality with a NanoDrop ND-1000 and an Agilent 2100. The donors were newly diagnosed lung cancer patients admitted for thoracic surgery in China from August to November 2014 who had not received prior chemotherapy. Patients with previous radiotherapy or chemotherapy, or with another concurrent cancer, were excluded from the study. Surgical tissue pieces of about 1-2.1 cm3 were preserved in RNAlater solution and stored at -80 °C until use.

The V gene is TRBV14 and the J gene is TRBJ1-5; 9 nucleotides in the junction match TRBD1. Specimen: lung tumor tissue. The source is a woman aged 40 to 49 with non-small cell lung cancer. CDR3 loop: CASSETGGRGQPQHF. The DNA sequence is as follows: TGTGCCAGCAGCGAAACAGGGGGCCGGGGTCAGCCCCAGCATTTT. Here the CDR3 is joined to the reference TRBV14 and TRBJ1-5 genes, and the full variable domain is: EAGVTQFPSHSVIEKGQTVTLRCDPISGHDNLYWYRRVMGKEIKFLLHFVKESKQDESGMPNNRFLAERTGGTYSTLKVQPAELEDSGVYFCASSETGGRGQPQHFGDGTRLSIL.